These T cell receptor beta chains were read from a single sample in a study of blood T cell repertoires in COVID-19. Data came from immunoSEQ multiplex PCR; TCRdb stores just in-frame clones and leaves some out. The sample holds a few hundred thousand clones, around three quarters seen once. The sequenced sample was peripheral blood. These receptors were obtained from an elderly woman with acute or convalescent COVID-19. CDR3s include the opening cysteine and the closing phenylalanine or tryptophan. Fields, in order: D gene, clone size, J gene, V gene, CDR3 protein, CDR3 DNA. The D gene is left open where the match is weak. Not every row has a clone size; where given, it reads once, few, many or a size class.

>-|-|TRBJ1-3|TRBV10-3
CAIAAGGYGTTYF
TGTGCCATCGCGGCTGGGGGGTACGGCACCACATATTTT
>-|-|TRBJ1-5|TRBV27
CASSLRSRSNQPQHF
TGTGCCAGCAGTTTGCGAAGTAGAAGCAATCAGCCCCAGCATTTT
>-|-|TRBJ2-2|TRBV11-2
CASSLVQQGPGELFF
TGTGCCAGCAGCTTAGTGCAACAGGGTCCCGGGGAGCTGTTTTTT
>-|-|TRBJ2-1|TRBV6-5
CASRTSLAPYNEQFF
TGTGCCAGCCGAACCTCCCTAGCGCCCTACAATGAGCAGTTCTTC
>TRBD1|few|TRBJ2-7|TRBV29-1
CSVLPRDRRSEQYF
TGCAGCGTCTTACCCCGGGACAGGAGGTCGGAGCAGTACTTC
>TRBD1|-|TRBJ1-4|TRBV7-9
CASSLETGINEKLFF
TGTGCCAGCAGCTTAGAGACAGGGATCAATGAAAAACTGTTTTTT
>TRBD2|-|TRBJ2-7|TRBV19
CASRVSSGAYEQYF
TGTGCCAGTAGAGTCTCTAGCGGCGCCTACGAGCAGTACTTC
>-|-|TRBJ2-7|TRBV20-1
CSASYGVSYEQYF
TGCAGTGCTAGTTACGGGGTCTCCTACGAGCAGTACTTC
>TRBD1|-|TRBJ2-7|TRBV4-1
CASSQGPGTGAGEQYF
TGCGCCAGCAGCCAAGGTCCCGGGACAGGGGCCGGCGAGCAGTACTTC
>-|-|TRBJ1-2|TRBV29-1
CSVGTGSGYTF
TGCAGCGTTGGCACCGGTAGTGGCTACACCTTC
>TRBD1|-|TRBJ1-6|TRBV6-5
CASRRQGFGNSPLHF
TGTGCCAGCAGACGACAGGGTTTTGGTAATTCACCCCTCCACTTT
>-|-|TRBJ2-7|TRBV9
CASSRSPAASSYEQYF
TGTGCCAGCAGCAGATCCCCGGCAGCTAGCTCCTACGAGCAGTACTTC
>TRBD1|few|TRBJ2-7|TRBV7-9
CASSLTGEQYF
TGTGCCAGCAGCTTGACAGGGGAGCAGTACTTC
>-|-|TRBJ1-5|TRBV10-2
CASSERGSHQPQHF
TGCGCCAGCAGTGAGAGGGGGTCGCATCAGCCCCAGCATTTT
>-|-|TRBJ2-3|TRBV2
CASMTAERWVF
TGTGCCAGCATGACAGCCGAAAGGTGGGTCTTT
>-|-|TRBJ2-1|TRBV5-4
CASSLGGGRDNEQFF
TGTGCCAGCAGCTTGGGGGGGGGCCGGGACAATGAGCAGTTCTTC
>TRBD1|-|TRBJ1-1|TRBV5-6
CASRYTGGRAGDTEAFF
TGTGCCAGCAGATATACAGGGGGCCGCGCAGGAGACACTGAAGCTTTCTTT
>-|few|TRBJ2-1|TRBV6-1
CASSVGGGGTAYNEQFF
TGTGCCAGCAGTGTGGGTGGTGGGGGGACAGCCTACAATGAGCAGTTCTTC
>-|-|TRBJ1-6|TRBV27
CASSLVTAPLNSPLHF
TGTGCCAGCAGTTTAGTTACAGCTCCTCTTAATTCACCCCTCCACTTT
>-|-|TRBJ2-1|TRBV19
CASSRIGSDNEQFF
TGTGCCAGTAGTAGAATCGGGAGCGACAATGAGCAGTTCTTC
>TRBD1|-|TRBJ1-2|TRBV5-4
CASSNPGQGDYGYTF
TGTGCCAGCAGCAACCCGGGACAGGGAGACTATGGCTACACCTTC
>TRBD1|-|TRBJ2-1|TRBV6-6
CASGGQGHNEQFF
TGTGCCAGCGGGGGACAGGGCCACAATGAGCAGTTCTTC
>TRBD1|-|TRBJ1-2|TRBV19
CASSSDRVGYTF
TGTGCCAGTAGTAGCGACAGGGTCGGCTACACCTTC
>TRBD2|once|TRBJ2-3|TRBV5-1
CASSFQTGTSGTDTQYF
TGCGCCAGCAGCTTTCAAACCGGGACTAGCGGCACAGATACGCAGTATTTT
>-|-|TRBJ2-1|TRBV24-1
CATSEGGPGIIDNEQFF
TGTGCCACCAGTGAAGGGGGTCCCGGAATAATTGACAATGAGCAGTTCTTC
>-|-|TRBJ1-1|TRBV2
CASRTRGANTEAFF
TGTGCCAGCAGAACCAGGGGTGCTAACACTGAAGCTTTCTTT
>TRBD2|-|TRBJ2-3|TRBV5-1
CASRLEGAGNTDTQYF
TGCGCCAGCCGCCTAGAGGGAGCGGGGAACACAGATACGCAGTATTTT
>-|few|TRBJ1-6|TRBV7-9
CASSFGEAAPLHF
TGTGCCAGCAGCTTCGGGGAGGCGGCACCCCTCCACTTT
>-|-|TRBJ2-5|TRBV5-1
CASRGGGETQYF
TGCGCCAGCAGGGGGGGTGGAGAGACCCAGTACTTC
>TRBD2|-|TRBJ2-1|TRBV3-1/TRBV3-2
CASSHGLAPLRTYNEQFF
TGTGCCAGCAGCCATGGACTAGCACCCCTCAGGACCTACAATGAGCAGTTCTTC
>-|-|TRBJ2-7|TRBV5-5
CASSQTGGDRYEQYF
TGTGCCAGCAGTCAGACTGGGGGAGACAGGTACGAGCAGTACTTC
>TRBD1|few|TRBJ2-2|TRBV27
CASSTWTGINTGELFF
TGTGCCAGCAGTACCTGGACAGGTATAAACACCGGGGAGCTGTTTTTT
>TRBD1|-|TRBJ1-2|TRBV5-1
CASSPGQGASYF
TGCGCCAGCAGCCCGGGACAGGGGGCTTCGTACTTC
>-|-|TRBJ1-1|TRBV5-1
CASSLAGHHMNTEAFF
TGCGCCAGCAGCTTGGCCGGACACCATATGAACACTGAAGCTTTCTTT
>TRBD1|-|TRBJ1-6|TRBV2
CASSPGQGGENSPLHF
TGTGCCAGCAGCCCGGGACAGGGTGGGGAAAATTCACCCCTCCACTTT
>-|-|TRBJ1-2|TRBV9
CASSVPRVGYTF
TGTGCCAGCAGCGTACCGAGGGTTGGCTACACCTTC